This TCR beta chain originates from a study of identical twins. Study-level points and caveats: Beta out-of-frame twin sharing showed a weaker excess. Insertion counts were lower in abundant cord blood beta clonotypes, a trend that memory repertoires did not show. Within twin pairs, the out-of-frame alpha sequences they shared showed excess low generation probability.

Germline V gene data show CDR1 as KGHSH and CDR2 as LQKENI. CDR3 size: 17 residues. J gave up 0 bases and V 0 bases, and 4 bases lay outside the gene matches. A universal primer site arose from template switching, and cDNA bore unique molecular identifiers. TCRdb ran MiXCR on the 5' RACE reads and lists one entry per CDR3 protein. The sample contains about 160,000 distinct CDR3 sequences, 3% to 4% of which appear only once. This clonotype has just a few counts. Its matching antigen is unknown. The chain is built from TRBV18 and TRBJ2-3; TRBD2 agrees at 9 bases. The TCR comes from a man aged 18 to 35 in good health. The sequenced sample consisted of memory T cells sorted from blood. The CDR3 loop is CASSPPVAGASTDTQYF. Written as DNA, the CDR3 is TGTGCCAGCTCACCACCGGTAGCGGGAGCTAGCACAGATACGCAGTATTTT.